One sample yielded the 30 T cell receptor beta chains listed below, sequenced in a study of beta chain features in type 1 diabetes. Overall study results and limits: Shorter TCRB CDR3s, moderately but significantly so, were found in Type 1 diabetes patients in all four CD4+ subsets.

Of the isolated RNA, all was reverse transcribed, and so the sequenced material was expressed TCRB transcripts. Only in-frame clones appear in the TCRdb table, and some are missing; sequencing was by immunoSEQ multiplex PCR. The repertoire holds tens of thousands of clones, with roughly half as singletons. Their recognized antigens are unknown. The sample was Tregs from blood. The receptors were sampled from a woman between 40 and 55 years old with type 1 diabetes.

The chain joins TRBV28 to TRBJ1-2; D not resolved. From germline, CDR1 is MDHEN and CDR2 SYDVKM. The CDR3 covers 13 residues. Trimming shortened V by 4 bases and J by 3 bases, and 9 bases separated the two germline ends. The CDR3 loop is CASSYGNYYGYTF. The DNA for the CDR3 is TGTGCCAGCAGTTACGGGAACTACTATGGCTACACCTTC.

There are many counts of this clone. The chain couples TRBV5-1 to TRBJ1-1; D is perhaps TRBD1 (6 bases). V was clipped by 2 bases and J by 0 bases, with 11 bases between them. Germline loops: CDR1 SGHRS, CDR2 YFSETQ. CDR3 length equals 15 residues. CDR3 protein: CASSFGQLVNTEAFF. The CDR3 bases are TGCGCCAGCAGCTTCGGACAGCTAGTGAACACTGAAGCTTTCTTT.

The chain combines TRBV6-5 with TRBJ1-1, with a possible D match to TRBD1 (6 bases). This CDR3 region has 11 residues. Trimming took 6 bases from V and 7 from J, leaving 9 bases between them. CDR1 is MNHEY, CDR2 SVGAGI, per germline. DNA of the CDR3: TGTGCCAGCAGAACGACAGGTGAAGCTTTCTTT. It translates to CASRTTGEAFF.

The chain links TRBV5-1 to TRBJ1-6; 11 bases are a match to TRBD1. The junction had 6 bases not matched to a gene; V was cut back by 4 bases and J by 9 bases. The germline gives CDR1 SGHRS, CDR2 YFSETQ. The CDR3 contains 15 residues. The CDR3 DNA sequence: TGCGCCAGCAGCCTGACCGGGACAGGGGGTTCACCCCTCCACTTT. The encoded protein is CASSLTGTGGSPLHF.

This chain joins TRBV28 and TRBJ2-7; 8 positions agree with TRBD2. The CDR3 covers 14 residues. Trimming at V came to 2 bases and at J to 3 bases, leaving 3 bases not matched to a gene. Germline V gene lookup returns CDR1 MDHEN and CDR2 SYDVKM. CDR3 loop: CASSLDSGNYEQYF. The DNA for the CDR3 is TGTGCCAGCAGTTTAGATAGCGGGAACTACGAGCAGTACTTC.

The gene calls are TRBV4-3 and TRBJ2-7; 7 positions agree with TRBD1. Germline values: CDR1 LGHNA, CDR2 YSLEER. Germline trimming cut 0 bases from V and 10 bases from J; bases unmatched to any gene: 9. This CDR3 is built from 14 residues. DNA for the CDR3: TGCGCCAGCAGCCAAGATATCGGGACAGCCGGCCAGTACTTC. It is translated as CASSQDIGTAGQYF.

CDR3 sequence (DNA): TGCGCCAGCAGCTTGGTTGCGGGGTCCTACAATGAGCAGTTCTTC. The encoded protein is CASSLVAGSYNEQFF. This chain connects TRBV5-1 to TRBJ2-1, with D possibly being TRBD2 (6 bases). The CDR3 extends over 15 amino acids. CDR1 is SGHRS, CDR2 YFSETQ, per germline. The V end was cut by 0 bases, the J end by 1 base, with 8 bases between.

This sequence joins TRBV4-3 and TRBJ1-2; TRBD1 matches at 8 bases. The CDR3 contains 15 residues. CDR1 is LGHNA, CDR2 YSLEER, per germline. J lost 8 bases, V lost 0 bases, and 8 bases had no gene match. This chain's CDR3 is CASSQDHNRGKGYTF. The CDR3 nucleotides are TGCGCCAGCAGCCAAGACCACAACAGGGGGAAAGGCTACACCTTC.

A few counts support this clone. The CDR3 loop reads CASSQSCPRGGLYGYTF. In DNA, the CDR3 is TGCGCCAGCAGTCAATCGTGCCCCCGGGGGGGGCTCTATGGCTACACCTTC. The chain joins TRBV23-1 to TRBJ1-2; D possibly corresponds to TRBD1 (6 bases). TRBV23-1 is marked as an open reading frame, function uncertain. The CDR3 contains 17 residues. Trimming took 0 bases from V and 4 from J, leaving 18 bases between them.

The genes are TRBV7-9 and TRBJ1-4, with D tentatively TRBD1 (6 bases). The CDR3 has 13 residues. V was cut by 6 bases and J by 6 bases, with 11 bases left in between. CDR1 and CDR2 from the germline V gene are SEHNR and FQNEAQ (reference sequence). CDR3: CASSSEGDEKLFF. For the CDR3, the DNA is TGTGCCAGCAGTTCCGAGGGGGATGAAAAACTGTTTTTT.

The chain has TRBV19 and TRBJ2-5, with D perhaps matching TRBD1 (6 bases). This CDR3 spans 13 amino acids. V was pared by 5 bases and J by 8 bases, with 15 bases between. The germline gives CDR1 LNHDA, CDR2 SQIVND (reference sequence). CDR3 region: CASSAQGLETQYF. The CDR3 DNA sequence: TGTGCCAGTAGTGCACAGGGTCTGGAAACCCAGTACTTC. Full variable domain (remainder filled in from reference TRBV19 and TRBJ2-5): DGGITQSPKYLFRKEGQNVTLSCEQNLNHDAMYWYRQDPGQGLRLIYYSQIVNDFQKGDIAEGYSVSREKKESFPLTVTSAQKNPTAFYLCASSAQGLETQYFGPGTRLLVL.

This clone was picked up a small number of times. The CDR3 is CATSRELPGGRKTQYF. The DNA of the CDR3 is TGTGCCACCAGCAGAGAACTTCCAGGGGGCAGGAAGACCCAGTACTTC. The V and J genes are TRBV15 and TRBJ2-5; 8 bases are a match to TRBD1. Germline V gives CDR1 LNHNV, CDR2 YYDKDF (reference sequence). This CDR3 has 16 amino acids. The J segment lost 6 bases and the V segment lost 0 bases, leaving 9 bases of the junction unmatched. Complete variable domain (other parts from reference TRBV15 and TRBJ2-5): DAMVIQNPRYQVTQFGKPVTLSCSQTLNHNVMYWYQQKSSQAPKLLFHYYDKDFNNEADTPDNFQSRRPNTSFCFLDIRSPGLGDTAMYLCATSRELPGGRKTQYFGPGTRLLVL.

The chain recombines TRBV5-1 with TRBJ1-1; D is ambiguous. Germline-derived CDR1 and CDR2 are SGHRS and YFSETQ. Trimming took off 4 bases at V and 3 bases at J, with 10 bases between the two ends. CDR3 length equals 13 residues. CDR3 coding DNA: TGCGCCAGCAGCCCTTTGCGGGACACTGAAGCTTTCTTT. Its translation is CASSPLRDTEAFF.

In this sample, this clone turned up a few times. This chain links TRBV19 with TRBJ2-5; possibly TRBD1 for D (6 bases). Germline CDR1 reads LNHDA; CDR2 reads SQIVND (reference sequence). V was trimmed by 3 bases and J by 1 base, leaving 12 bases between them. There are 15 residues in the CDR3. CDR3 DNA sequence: TGTGCCAGTAGTATTCCCGGACAGTTCCAAGAGACCCAGTACTTC. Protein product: CASSIPGQFQETQYF.

In DNA, the CDR3 is TGTGCCAGCAGTGCGATGAGAGGGGGCACTCACTATGGCTACACCTTC. This sequence encodes CASSAMRGGTHYGYTF. The chain recombines TRBV2 with TRBJ1-2; 7 nucleotides line up with TRBD1. The trim removed 4 bases at V and 3 bases at J, leaving 11 bases unmatched. The CDR3 has 16 amino acids. Germline V gene sequence: CDR1 SNHLY, CDR2 FYNNEI.

The CDR3 region is CASSTQGYTEAFF. Here the CDR3 DNA reads TGTGCCAGCAGCACACAGGGGTACACTGAAGCTTTCTTT. This sequence joins TRBV2 and TRBJ1-1; 7 bases align to TRBD1. This CDR3 has 13 amino acids. Germline CDR1 reads SNHLY; CDR2 reads FYNNEI. The V gene end was trimmed by 6 bases and the J gene end by 3 bases; junction bases not matched to a gene: 4.

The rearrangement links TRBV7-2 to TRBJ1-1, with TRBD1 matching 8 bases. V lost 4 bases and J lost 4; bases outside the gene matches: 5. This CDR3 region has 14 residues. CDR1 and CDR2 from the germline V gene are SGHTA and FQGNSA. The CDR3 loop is CASSSRTGFTEAFF. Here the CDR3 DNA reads TGTGCCAGCAGCTCCAGGACAGGGTTCACTGAAGCTTTCTTT.

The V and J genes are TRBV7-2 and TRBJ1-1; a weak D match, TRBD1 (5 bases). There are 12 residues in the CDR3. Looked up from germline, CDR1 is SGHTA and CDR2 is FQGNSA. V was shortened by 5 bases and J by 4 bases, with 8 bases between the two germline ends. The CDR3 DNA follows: TGTGCCAGCAGCGCGGGGACCACTGAAGCTTTCTTT. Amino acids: CASSAGTTEAFF.

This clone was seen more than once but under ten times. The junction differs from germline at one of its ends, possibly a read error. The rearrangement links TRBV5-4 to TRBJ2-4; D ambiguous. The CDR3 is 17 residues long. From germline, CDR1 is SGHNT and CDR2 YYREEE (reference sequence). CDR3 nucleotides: TGTGCCAGCAGCCCTGGGCCCCAATCCCGAGCCCAAAACATTCAGTACTTC. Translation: CASSPGPQSRAQNIQYF.

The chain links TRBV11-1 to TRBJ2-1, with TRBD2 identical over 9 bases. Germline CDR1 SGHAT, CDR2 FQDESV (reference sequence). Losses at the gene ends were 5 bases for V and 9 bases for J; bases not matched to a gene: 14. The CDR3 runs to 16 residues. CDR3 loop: CASSPWNVRGGGEQFF. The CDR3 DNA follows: TGTGCCAGCAGCCCCTGGAATGTGCGGGGGGGCGGTGAGCAGTTCTTC.

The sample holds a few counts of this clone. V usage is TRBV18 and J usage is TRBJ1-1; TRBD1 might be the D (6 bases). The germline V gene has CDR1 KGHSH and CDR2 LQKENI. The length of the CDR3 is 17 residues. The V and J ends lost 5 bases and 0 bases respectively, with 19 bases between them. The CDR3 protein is CASSSMTQGYMNTEAFF. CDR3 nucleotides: TGTGCCAGCTCATCCATGACACAGGGATACATGAACACTGAAGCTTTCTTT.

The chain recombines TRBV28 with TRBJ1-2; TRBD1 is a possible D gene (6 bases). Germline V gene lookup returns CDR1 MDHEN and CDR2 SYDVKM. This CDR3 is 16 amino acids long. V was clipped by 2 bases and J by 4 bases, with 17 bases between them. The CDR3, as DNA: TGTGCCAGCAGTTTAGGGGGCCAGGCCTCGGGCTATGGCTACACCTTC. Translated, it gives CASSLGGQASGYGYTF.

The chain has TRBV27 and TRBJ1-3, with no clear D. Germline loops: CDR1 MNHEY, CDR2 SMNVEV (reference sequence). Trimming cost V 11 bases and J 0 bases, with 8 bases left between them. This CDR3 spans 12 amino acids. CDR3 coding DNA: TGTGCCTCAGGATTCTCTGGAAACACCATATATTTT. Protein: CASGFSGNTIYF.

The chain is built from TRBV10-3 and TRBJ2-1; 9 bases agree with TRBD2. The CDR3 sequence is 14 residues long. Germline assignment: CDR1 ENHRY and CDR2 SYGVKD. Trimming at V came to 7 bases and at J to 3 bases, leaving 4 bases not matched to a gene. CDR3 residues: CAIKGGGDYNEQFF. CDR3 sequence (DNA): TGTGCCATCAAGGGCGGGGGGGACTACAATGAGCAGTTCTTC.

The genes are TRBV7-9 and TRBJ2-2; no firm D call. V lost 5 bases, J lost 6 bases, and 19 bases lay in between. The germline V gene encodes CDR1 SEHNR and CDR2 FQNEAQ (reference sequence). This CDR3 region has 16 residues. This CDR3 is CASSPRGRSRAGELFF. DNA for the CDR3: TGTGCCAGCAGCCCCAGAGGCCGGTCTCGGGCCGGGGAGCTGTTTTTT.

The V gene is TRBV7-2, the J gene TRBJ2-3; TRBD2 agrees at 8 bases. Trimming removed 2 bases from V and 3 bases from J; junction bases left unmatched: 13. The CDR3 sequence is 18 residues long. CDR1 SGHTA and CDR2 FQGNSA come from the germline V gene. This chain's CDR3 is CASSLTGSGAGVTDTQYF. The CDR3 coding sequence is TGTGCCAGCAGCTTAACAGGAAGCGGAGCGGGAGTTACAGATACGCAGTATTTT.

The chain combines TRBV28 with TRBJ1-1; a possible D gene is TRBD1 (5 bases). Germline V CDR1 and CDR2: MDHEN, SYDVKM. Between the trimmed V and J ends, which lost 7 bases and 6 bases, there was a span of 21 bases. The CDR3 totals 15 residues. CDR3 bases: TGTGCCAGCATCCCCTCTCCCGGGGGGATCCCTGAAGCTTTCTTT. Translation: CASIPSPGGIPEAFF.

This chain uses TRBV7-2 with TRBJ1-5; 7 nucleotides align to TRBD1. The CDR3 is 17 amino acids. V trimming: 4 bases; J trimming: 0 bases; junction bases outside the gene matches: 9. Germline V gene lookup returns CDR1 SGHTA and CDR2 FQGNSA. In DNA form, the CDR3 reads TGTGCCAGCAGCTACCGACAGGGCCGATATAGCAATCAGCCCCAGCATTTT. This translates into CASSYRQGRYSNQPQHF. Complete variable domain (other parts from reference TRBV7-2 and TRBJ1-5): GAGVSQSPSNKVTEKGKDVELRCDPISGHTALYWYRQSLGQGLEFLIYFQGNSAPDKSGLPSDRFSAERTGGSVSTLTIQRTQQEDSAVYLCASSYRQGRYSNQPQHFGDGTRLSIL.

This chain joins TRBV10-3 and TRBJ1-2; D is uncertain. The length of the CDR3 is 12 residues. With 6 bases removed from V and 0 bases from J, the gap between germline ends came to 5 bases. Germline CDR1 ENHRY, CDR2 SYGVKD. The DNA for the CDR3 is TGTGCCATCAGGACAACTAACTATGGCTACACCTTC. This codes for CAIRTTNYGYTF.

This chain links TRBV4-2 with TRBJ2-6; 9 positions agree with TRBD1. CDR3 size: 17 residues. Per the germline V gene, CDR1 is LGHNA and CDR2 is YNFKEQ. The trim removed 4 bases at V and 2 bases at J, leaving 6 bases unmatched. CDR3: CASSRDREDPGANVLTF. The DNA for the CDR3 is TGTGCCAGCAGCCGGGACAGGGAGGACCCTGGGGCCAACGTCCTGACTTTC.